This section outlines one T cell receptor (beta chain) sequence together with its context. This may be a read error, as it is one base from a much larger clone. This sample was taken from a study of Graves' ophthalmopathy and Graves' hyperthyroidism. None of the included patients had other autoimmune diseases, uncontrolled infections, pregnancy or lactation, as these led to exclusion. A diagnosis was made from clinical symptoms together with serum thyroxine, TRAb, thyroid ultrasound and orbital computed tomography. The sequenced template was RNA, covering the TCR beta CDR3 region. Second-round multiplex PCR came after first-round RT-PCR with HTBI primers. TCRdb fed the multiplex PCR reads into MiXCR, producing one record per CDR3 protein. The sample consists of around 1.1 million distinct CDR3 sequences, about 35% of them appearing once. CDR3 size: 14 residues. V shed 0 bases and J shed 3 bases, with 9 bases lying between them. CDR1 SGDLS and CDR2 YYNGEE come from the germline V gene.

The TCR sequence derives from an adult man with Graves' hyperthyroidism. The gene calls are TRBV9 and TRBJ1-1; TRBD1 is a possible D gene (5 bases). The material sequenced was peripheral blood or thyroid tissue (not recorded which). CDR3 residues: CASSVEGTDTEAFF. The CDR3 bases are TGTGCCAGCAGCGTAGAAGGGACGGACACTGAAGCTTTCTTT.